These T cell receptor beta chains were read from a single sample in a study of blood T cell repertoires in COVID-19. Some clones are missing from TCRdb's copy, which holds only in-frame ones; the method was immunoSEQ multiplex PCR. The sample comprises some 67,000 clones, approximately 88% of which are singletons, and around a fifth rests with the top ten. The sequenced sample consisted of peripheral blood. These receptors were taken from an elderly woman with acute or convalescent COVID-19. The CDR3 runs from the conserved cysteine through the conserved F or W. The D gene is left open where the match is weak. A clone size is listed for some rows: how often the clone was seen (once, few, many), or a class if it is expanded.

d_gene: TRBD2
abundance: -
len: 15
v_gene: TRBV18
j_gene: TRBJ2-3
CDR3nt: TGTGCCAGCTCATCCTCGGGGGGATTGACAGATACGCAGTATTTT
CDR3aa: CASSSSGGLTDTQYF

d_gene: -
abundance: few
len: 12
v_gene: TRBV19
j_gene: TRBJ1-5
CDR3nt: TGTGCCAGTAGTACGGGCAATCAGCCCCAGCATTTT
CDR3aa: CASSTGNQPQHF

d_gene: -
abundance: -
len: 16
v_gene: TRBV5-5
j_gene: TRBJ1-5
CDR3nt: TGTGCCAGCAGCTTGAAACACAACCCCGGGTTGAGGCCCCAGCATTTT
CDR3aa: CASSLKHNPGLRPQHF

d_gene: -
abundance: -
len: 15
v_gene: TRBV28
j_gene: TRBJ2-2
CDR3nt: TGTGCCAGTAACCGCGGAGACGTGAACACCGGGGAGCTGTTTTTT
CDR3aa: CASNRGDVNTGELFF

d_gene: TRBD1
abundance: -
len: 15
v_gene: TRBV9
j_gene: TRBJ2-2
CDR3nt: TGTGCCAGCAGCCAGACAGGGGTACCCACCGGGGAGCTGTTTTTT
CDR3aa: CASSQTGVPTGELFF

d_gene: TRBD2
abundance: -
len: 18
v_gene: TRBV19
j_gene: TRBJ2-1
CDR3nt: TGTGCCAGTAGTATGGGACTAGCGGGACTAGGTCTAGGGAATGAGCAGTTCTTC
CDR3aa: CASSMGLAGLGLGNEQFF

d_gene: -
abundance: -
len: 14
v_gene: TRBV28
j_gene: TRBJ1-1
CDR3nt: TGTGCCAGCAGTTTACACAGGGCGAACACTGAAGCTTTCTTT
CDR3aa: CASSLHRANTEAFF

d_gene: -
abundance: -
len: 13
v_gene: TRBV28
j_gene: TRBJ1-4
CDR3nt: TGTGCCAGCGGAGGGATGGCTAATGAAAAACTGTTTTTT
CDR3aa: CASGGMANEKLFF

d_gene: -
abundance: -
len: 13
v_gene: TRBV2
j_gene: TRBJ1-5
CDR3nt: TGTGCCAGCAGTCCGTACCCCGGCGGGCCCCAGCATTTT
CDR3aa: CASSPYPGGPQHF

d_gene: -
abundance: -
len: 15
v_gene: TRBV6-5
j_gene: TRBJ1-3
CDR3nt: TGTGCCAGCAGTTCGACATCCACCGGTGGAAACACCATATATTTT
CDR3aa: CASSSTSTGGNTIYF

d_gene: TRBD2
abundance: once
len: 16
v_gene: TRBV4-2
j_gene: TRBJ2-3
CDR3nt: TGTGCCAGCAGGAGCGGGGGCGGGTTGGGCACAGATACGCAGTATTTT
CDR3aa: CASRSGGGLGTDTQYF

d_gene: TRBD1
abundance: -
len: 13
v_gene: TRBV11-2
j_gene: TRBJ1-1
CDR3nt: TGTGCCAGCAGCTCCTCGGGACAGGGTGGGGCTTTCTTT
CDR3aa: CASSSSGQGGAFF

d_gene: TRBD2
abundance: -
len: 14
v_gene: TRBV10-1
j_gene: TRBJ2-7
CDR3nt: TGCGCCAGCAGCCTTGGTCGTAGCGGGTACGAGCAGTACTTC
CDR3aa: CASSLGRSGYEQYF

d_gene: TRBD1
abundance: -
len: 18
v_gene: TRBV7-8
j_gene: TRBJ1-3
CDR3nt: TGTGCCAGCAGCGGGGACAGGGTTGGGGGGAGCTCTGGAAACACCATATATTTT
CDR3aa: CASSGDRVGGSSGNTIYF

d_gene: TRBD1
abundance: -
len: 16
v_gene: TRBV18
j_gene: TRBJ2-3
CDR3nt: TGTGCCAGCTCAACCCTTCCGGGACAGTACCGTTCGACGCAGTATTTT
CDR3aa: CASSTLPGQYRSTQYF

d_gene: TRBD1
abundance: -
len: 14
v_gene: TRBV24-1
j_gene: TRBJ2-5
CDR3nt: TGTGCCACCCCAGGTGGGGACAGGACCGGGACCCAGTACTTC
CDR3aa: CATPGGDRTGTQYF

d_gene: -
abundance: -
len: 16
v_gene: TRBV2
j_gene: TRBJ2-1
CDR3nt: TGTGCCAGCAGTGGGCGGGGGCGGAGCTCCTACAATGAGCAGTTCTTC
CDR3aa: CASSGRGRSSYNEQFF

d_gene: TRBD2
abundance: -
len: 16
v_gene: TRBV24-1
j_gene: TRBJ2-3
CDR3nt: TGTGCCACCAGTGATCTCCGGGGGGGGCCGACAGATACGCAGTATTTT
CDR3aa: CATSDLRGGPTDTQYF

d_gene: TRBD1
abundance: few
len: 14
v_gene: TRBV27
j_gene: TRBJ1-1
CDR3nt: TGTGCCAGCAGTTCGACAGGGAAGAGCACTGAAGCTTTCTTT
CDR3aa: CASSSTGKSTEAFF

d_gene: -
abundance: -
len: 15
v_gene: TRBV6-5
j_gene: TRBJ2-1
CDR3nt: TGTGCCAGCAGTTACACGGGGGGCCGGGAAAATGAGCAGTTCTTC
CDR3aa: CASSYTGGRENEQFF

d_gene: TRBD2
abundance: once
len: 15
v_gene: TRBV27
j_gene: TRBJ2-3
CDR3nt: TGTGCCAGCAGTTTTTCGGCGGGAGCGCCCCCCCTGCAGTATTTT
CDR3aa: CASSFSAGAPPLQYF

d_gene: -
abundance: -
len: 14
v_gene: TRBV7-6
j_gene: TRBJ2-3
CDR3nt: TGTGCCAGCAGCCTCGACTCCGGGTCGTATACGCAGTATTTT
CDR3aa: CASSLDSGSYTQYF

d_gene: -
abundance: -
len: 14
v_gene: TRBV28
j_gene: TRBJ1-5
CDR3nt: TGTGCCAGCAGTTTATGGGGTGCGGGACAGCCCCAGCATTTT
CDR3aa: CASSLWGAGQPQHF

d_gene: TRBD1
abundance: -
len: 17
v_gene: TRBV23-1
j_gene: TRBJ1-1
CDR3nt: TGCGCCAGCAGTCAATCATCAGGGGGCGAGGTGAACACTGAAGCTTTCTTT
CDR3aa: CASSQSSGGEVNTEAFF